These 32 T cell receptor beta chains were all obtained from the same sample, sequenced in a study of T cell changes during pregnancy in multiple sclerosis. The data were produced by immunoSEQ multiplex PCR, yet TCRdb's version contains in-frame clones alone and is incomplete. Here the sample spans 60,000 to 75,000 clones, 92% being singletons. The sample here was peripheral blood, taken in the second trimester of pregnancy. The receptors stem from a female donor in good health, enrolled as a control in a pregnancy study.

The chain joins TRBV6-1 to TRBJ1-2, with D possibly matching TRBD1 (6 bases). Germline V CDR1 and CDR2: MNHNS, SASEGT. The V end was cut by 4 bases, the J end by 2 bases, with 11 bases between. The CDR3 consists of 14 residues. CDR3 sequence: CASSAIQGNYGYTF. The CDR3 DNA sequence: TGTGCCAGCAGTGCAATACAGGGCAACTATGGCTACACCTTC.

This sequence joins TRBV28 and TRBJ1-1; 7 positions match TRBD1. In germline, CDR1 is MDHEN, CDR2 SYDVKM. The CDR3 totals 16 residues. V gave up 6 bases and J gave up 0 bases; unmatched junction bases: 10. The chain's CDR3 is CASSPRGSTLNTEAFF. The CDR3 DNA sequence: TGTGCCAGCAGCCCCAGGGGGTCGACACTGAACACTGAAGCTTTCTTT.

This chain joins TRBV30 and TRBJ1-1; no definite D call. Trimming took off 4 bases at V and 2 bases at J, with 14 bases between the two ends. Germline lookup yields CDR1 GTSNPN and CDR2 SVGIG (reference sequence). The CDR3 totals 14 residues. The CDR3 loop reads CAWIWRAVNTEAFF. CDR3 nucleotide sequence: TGTGCCTGGATTTGGAGGGCAGTTAACACTGAAGCTTTCTTT.

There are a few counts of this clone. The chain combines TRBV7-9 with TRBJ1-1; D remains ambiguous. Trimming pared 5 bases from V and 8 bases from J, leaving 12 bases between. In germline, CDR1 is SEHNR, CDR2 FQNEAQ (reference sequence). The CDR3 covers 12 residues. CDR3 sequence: CASSPTVSEAFF. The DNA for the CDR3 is TGTGCCAGCAGCCCTACAGTCTCAGAAGCTTTCTTT.

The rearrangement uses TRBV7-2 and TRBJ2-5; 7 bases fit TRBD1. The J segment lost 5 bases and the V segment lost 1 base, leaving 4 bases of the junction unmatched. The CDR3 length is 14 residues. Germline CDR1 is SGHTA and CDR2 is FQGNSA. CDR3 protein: CASSLGARGETQYF. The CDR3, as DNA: TGTGCCAGCAGCTTAGGCGCCAGGGGGGAGACCCAGTACTTC.

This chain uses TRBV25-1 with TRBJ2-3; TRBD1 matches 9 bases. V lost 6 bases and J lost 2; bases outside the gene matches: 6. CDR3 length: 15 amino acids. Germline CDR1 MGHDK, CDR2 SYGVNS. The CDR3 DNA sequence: TGTGCCAGCAGACGGGGACAGGGTCACACAGATACGCAGTATTTT. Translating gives CASRRGQGHTDTQYF.

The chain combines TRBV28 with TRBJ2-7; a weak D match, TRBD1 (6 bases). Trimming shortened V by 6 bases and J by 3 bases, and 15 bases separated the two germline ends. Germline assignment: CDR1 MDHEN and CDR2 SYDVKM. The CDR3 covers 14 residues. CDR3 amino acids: CASRPDRTIYEQYF. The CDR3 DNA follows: TGTGCCAGCAGACCCGACAGGACGATCTACGAGCAGTACTTC.

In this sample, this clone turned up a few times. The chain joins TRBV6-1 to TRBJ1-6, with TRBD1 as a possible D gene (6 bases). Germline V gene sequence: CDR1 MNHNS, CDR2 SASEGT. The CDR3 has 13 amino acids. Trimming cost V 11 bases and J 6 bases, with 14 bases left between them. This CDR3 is CAGRQATNSPLHF. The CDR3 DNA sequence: TGTGCCGGTCGACAGGCCACTAATTCACCCCTCCACTTT.

The CDR3 DNA is TGTGCCAGCTCGTCCTTAGCGGGAGGAGTTTACAAGGACACCGGGGAGCTGTTTTTT. Amino acids: CASSSLAGGVYKDTGELFF. The gene calls are TRBV18 and TRBJ2-2; 10 nucleotides agree with TRBD2. The CDR3 consists of 19 residues. Germline V lookup: CDR1 KGHSH, CDR2 LQKENI. V trimming: 6 bases; J trimming: 3 bases; junction bases outside the gene matches: 16.

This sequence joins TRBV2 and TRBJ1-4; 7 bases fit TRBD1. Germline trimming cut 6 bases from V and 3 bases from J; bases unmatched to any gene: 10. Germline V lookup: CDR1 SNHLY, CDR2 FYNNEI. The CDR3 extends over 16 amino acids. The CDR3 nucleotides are TGTGCCAGCAGGGTAGTTTGGGACAGTCCTAATGAAAAACTGTTTTTT. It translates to CASRVVWDSPNEKLFF.

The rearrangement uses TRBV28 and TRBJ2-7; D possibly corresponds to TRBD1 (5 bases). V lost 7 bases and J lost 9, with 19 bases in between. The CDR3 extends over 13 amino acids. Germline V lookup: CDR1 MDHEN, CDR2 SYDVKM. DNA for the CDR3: TGTGCCAGCACCGAAGGACAAACCTTCGGGCAGTACTTC. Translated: CASTEGQTFGQYF. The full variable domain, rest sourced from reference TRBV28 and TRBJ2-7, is DVKVTQSSRYLVKRTGEKVFLECVQDMDHENMFWYRQDPGLGLRLIYFSYDVKMKEKGDIPEGYSVSREKKERFSLILESASTNQTSMYLCASTEGQTFGQYFGPGTRLTVT.

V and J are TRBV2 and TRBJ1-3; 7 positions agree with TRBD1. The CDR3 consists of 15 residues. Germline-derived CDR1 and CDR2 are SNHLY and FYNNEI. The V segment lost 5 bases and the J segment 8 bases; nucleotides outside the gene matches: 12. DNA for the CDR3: TGTGCCAGCAGTCGAAACAGGGGCCTGGGGGACACCATATATTTT. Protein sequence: CASSRNRGLGDTIYF.

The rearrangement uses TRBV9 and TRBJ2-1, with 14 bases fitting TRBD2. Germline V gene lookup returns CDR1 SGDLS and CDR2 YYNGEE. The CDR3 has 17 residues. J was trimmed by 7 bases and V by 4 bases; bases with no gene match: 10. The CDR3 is CASSIAGTSGRRNEQFF. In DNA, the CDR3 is TGTGCCAGCAGCATCGCCGGGACTAGCGGGAGAAGGAATGAGCAGTTCTTC.

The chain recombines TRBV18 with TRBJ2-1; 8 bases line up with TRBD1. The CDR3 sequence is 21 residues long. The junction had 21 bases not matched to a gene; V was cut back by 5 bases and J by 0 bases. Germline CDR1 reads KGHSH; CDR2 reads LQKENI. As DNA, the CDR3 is TGTGCCAGCTCAGCGAGGGGAATGTGGCGGGACAGGACCCTCTCCTACAATGAGCAGTTCTTC. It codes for CASSARGMWRDRTLSYNEQFF.

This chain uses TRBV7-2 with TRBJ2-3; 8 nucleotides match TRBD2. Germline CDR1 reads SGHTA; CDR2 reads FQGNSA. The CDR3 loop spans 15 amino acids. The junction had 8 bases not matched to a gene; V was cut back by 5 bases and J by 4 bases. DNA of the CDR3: TGTGCCAGCAGCCCGGGACTAGTGGGTCCAGATACGCAGTATTTT. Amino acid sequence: CASSPGLVGPDTQYF.

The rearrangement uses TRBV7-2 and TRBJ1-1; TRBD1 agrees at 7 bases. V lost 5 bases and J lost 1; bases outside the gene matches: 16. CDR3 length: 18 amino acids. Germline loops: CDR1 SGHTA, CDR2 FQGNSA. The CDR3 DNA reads TGTGCCAGCAGCACCCCCAGGGGGACAGCAGCGACGAACACTGAAGCTTTCTTT. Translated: CASSTPRGTAATNTEAFF.

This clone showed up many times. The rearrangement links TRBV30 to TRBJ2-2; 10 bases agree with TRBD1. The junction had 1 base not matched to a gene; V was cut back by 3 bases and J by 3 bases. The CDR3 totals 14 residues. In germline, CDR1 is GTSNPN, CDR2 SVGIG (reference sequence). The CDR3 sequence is CAWRTGGDTGELFF. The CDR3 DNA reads TGTGCCTGGAGGACAGGGGGCGACACCGGGGAGCTGTTTTTT.

The chain's CDR3 is CASSPSWGRGNTIYF. For the CDR3, the DNA is TGTGCCAGCAGTCCAAGCTGGGGCCGTGGAAACACCATATATTTT. The chain has TRBV27 and TRBJ1-3; a possible D gene is TRBD1 (5 bases). The germline V gene encodes CDR1 MNHEY and CDR2 SMNVEV (reference sequence). There are 15 residues in the CDR3. V dropped 5 bases and J dropped 3 bases, with 14 bases sitting between them.

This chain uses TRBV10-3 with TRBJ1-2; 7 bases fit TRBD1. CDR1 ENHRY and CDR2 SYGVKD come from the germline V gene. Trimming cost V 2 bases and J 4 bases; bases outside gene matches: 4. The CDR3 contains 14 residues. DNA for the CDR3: TGTGCCATCAGTGAGGCAGGGGGGAGCTATGGCTACACCTTC. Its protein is CAISEAGGSYGYTF.

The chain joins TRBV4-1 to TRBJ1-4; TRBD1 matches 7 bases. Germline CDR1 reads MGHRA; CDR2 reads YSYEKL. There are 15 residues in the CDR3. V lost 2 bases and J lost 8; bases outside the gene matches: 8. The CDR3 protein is CASSQPGQRVEKLFF. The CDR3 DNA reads TGCGCCAGCAGCCAACCGGGACAGAGGGTCGAAAAACTGTTTTTT.

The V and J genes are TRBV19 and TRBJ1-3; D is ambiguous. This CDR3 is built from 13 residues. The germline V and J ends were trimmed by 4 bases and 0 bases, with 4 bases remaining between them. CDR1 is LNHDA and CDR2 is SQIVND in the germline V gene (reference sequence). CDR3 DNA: TGTGCCAGTAGTAGGAGCTCTGGAAACACCATATATTTT. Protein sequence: CASSRSSGNTIYF.

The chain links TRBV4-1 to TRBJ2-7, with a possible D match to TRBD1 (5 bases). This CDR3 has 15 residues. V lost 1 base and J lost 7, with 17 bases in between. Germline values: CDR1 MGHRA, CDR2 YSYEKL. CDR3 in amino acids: CASSQGDSRVVEQYF. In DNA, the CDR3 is TGCGCCAGCAGCCAAGGCGACAGCCGAGTTGTGGAGCAGTACTTC.

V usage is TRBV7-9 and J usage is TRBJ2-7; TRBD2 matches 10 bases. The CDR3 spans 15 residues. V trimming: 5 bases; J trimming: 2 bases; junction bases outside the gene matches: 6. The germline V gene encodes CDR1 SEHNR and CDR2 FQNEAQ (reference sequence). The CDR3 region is CASSQDSGGAYEQYF. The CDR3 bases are TGTGCCAGCAGCCAAGACAGCGGGGGGGCCTACGAGCAGTACTTC. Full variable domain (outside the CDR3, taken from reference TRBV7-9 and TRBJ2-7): DTGVSQNPRHKITKRGQNVTFRCDPISEHNRLYWYRQTLGQGPEFLTYFQNEAQLEKSRLLSDRFSAERPKGSFSTLEIQRTEQGDSAMYLCASSQDSGGAYEQYFGPGTRLTVT.

Written as DNA, the CDR3 is TGTGCCAGCAGCTCCTACCTTAGAGCTCGCGCCTACAATGAGCAGTTCTTC. It yields the protein CASSSYLRARAYNEQFF. The chain combines TRBV13 with TRBJ2-1, with D unclear. V was shortened by 4 bases and J by 2 bases, with 18 bases between the two germline ends. This CDR3 has 17 amino acids. The germline V gene has CDR1 PRHDT and CDR2 FYEKMQ (reference sequence).

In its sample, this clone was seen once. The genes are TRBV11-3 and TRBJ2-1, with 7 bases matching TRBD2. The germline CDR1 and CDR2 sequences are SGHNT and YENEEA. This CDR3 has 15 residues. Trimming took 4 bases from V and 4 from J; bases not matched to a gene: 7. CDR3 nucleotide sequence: TGTGCCAGCAGCTCCTTTTTGGGGGGGTACAATGAGCAGTTCTTC. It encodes CASSSFLGGYNEQFF. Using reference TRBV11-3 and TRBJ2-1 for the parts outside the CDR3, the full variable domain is EAGVVQSPRYKIIEKKQPVAFWCNPISGHNTLYWYLQNLGQGPELLIRYENEEAVDDSQLPKDRFSAERLKGVDSTLKIQPAELGDSAVYLCASSSFLGGYNEQFFGPGTRLTVL.

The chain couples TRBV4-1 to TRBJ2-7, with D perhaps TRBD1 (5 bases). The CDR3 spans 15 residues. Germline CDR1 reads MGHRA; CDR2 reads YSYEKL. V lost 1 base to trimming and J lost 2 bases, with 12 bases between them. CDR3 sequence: CASSQVTQAAYEQYF. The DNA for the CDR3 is TGCGCCAGCAGCCAAGTGACACAGGCTGCCTACGAGCAGTACTTC.

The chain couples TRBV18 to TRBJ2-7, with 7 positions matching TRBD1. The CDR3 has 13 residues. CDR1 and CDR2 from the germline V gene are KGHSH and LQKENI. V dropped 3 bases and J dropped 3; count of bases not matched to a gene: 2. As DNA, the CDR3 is TGTGCCAGCTCACCCGCAGGGGGCTACGAGCAGTACTTC. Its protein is CASSPAGGYEQYF.

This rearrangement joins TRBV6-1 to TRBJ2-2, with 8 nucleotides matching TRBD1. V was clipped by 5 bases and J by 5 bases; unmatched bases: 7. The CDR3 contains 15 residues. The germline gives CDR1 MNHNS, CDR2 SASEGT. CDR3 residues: CASSPDRGVTGELFF. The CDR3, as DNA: TGTGCCAGCAGTCCCGACAGGGGAGTGACCGGGGAGCTGTTTTTT.

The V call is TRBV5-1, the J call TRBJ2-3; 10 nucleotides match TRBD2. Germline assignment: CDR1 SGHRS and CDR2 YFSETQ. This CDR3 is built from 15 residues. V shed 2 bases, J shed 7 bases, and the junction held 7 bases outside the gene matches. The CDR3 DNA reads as TGCGCCAGCAGCTTCGAAGCGGGAGGGACAAATACGCAGTATTTT. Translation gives CASSFEAGGTNTQYF.

In DNA, the CDR3 is TGTGCCAGCAGCTTGCTTTTGGGGCTTGCAGATACGCAGTATTTT. This sequence encodes CASSLLLGLADTQYF. The chain links TRBV7-2 to TRBJ2-3; TRBD1 is a possible D gene (5 bases). Trimming stripped 3 bases from V and 4 bases from J, with 14 bases between. Germline V gives CDR1 SGHTA, CDR2 FQGNSA. The CDR3 spans 15 residues.

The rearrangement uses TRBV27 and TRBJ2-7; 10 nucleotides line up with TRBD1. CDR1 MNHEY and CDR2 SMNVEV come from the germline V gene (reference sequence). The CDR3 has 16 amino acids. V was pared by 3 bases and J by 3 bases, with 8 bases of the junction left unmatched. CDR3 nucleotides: TGTGCCAGCAGTTTGGCCGGGACAGGGGCCGTCTACGAGCAGTACTTC. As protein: CASSLAGTGAVYEQYF.

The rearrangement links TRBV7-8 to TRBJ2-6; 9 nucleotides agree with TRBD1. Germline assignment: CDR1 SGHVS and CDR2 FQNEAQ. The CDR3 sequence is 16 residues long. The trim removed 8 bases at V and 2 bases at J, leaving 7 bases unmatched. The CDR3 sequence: CASLGQGTPGANVLTF. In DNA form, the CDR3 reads TGTGCCAGCCTCGGACAGGGGACACCTGGGGCCAACGTCCTGACTTTC. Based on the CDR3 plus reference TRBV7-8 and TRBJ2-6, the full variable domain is GAGVSQSPRYKVAKRGQDVALRCDPISGHVSLFWYQQALGQGPEFLTYFQNEAQLDKSGLPSDRFFAERPEGSVSTLKIQRTQQEDSAVYLCASLGQGTPGANVLTFGAGSRLTVL.